The 16 T cell receptor beta chains listed next were all sequenced from one sample in a study of cytomegalovirus exposure and HLA in healthy donors. The primer mix had 60 Vbeta and 13 Jbeta primers. TCRdb's copy holds only in-frame clones and misses some; the assay was immunoSEQ multiplex PCR. The specimen's table records around 200,000 clones. The sequencing sample was made of PBMCs. Receptor source: a woman aged 25-40 years in good health and CMV-seropositive.

The gene calls are TRBV19 and TRBJ1-6; 7 positions agree with TRBD1. CDR1 and CDR2 (germline): LNHDA, SQIVND (reference sequence). This CDR3 has 15 amino acids. V was clipped by 7 bases and J by 9 bases; unmatched bases: 12. CDR3 bases: TGTGCCAGTATGGGGCCGCGACAGGGAGCTTCACCCCTCCACTTT. As protein: CASMGPRQGASPLHF.

The chain combines TRBV6-4 with TRBJ1-2; D gene ambiguous. Trimming pared 4 bases from V and 6 bases from J, leaving 6 bases between. Germline V gene data show CDR1 as MRHNA and CDR2 as SNTAGT. This CDR3 is 11 amino acids long. CDR3 amino acids: CASSGQDGYTF. In DNA, the CDR3 is TGTGCCAGCAGTGGGCAGGATGGCTACACCTTC.

The rearrangement uses TRBV9 and TRBJ2-1; D gene ambiguous. This CDR3 spans 12 amino acids. Germline CDR1 SGDLS, CDR2 YYNGEE. The V end was cut by 3 bases, the J end by 7 bases, with 8 bases between. The CDR3 DNA reads TGTGCCAGCAGCGAGCACGAGAATGAGCAGTTCTTC. Amino acid sequence: CASSEHENEQFF.

The V gene is TRBV6-6, the J gene TRBJ2-7, with D maybe TRBD1 (6 bases). The CDR3 is 16 amino acids. Trimming left V 2 bases short and J 2 bases short, with 16 bases between. The germline V gene has CDR1 MNHNY and CDR2 SVGAGI (reference sequence). Here the CDR3 reads CASSYGTGFGTYEQYF. Here the CDR3 DNA reads TGTGCCAGCAGTTACGGAACAGGGTTTGGGACCTACGAGCAGTACTTC.

The chain employs TRBV6-5 and TRBJ1-4; TRBD1 agrees at 9 bases. Trimming removed 2 bases from V and 5 bases from J; junction bases left unmatched: 3. This CDR3 contains 15 residues. Germline lookup yields CDR1 MNHEY and CDR2 SVGAGI. Here the CDR3 reads CASSYRGQGNEKLFF. The CDR3 bases are TGTGCCAGCAGTTACCGGGGACAGGGAAATGAAAAACTGTTTTTT.

The chain combines TRBV7-7 with TRBJ2-5, with D possibly matching TRBD1 (6 bases). CDR1 SSHAT and CDR2 FNYEAQ come from the germline V gene (reference sequence). The CDR3 has 15 residues. The ends were cut back, 0 bases at V and 2 bases at J, with 10 bases in the middle. CDR3 coding DNA: TGTGCCAGCAGCTTAGCCCGACAGGTTCAAGAGACCCAGTACTTC. It yields the protein CASSLARQVQETQYF.

The chain couples TRBV4-3 to TRBJ2-3; TRBD2 aligns across 7 bases. Trimming cost V 4 bases and J 2 bases; bases outside gene matches: 15. The CDR3 is made up of 18 amino acids. Per germline, CDR1 LGHNA and CDR2 YSLEER. The CDR3 region is CASSPRWGSGAPTDTQYF. In nucleotides, the CDR3 is TGCGCCAGCAGCCCCCGTTGGGGGAGCGGGGCACCCACAGATACGCAGTATTTT.

The CDR3 nucleotides read TGTGCCAGCCATAAATGGGGTATGGGACAACCGAACACCGGGGAGCTGTTTTTT. This gives the protein CASHKWGMGQPNTGELFF. The V and J genes are TRBV27 and TRBJ2-2; TRBD1 is a possible D gene (6 bases). Trimming left V 8 bases short and J 0 bases short, with 22 bases between. Germline V gene lookup returns CDR1 MNHEY and CDR2 SMNVEV (reference sequence). The CDR3 sequence is 18 residues long.

V is TRBV7-8 and J is TRBJ2-1; TRBD1 matches at 9 bases. Germline values: CDR1 SGHVS, CDR2 FQNEAQ. The V segment lost 1 base and the J segment 9 bases; nucleotides outside the gene matches: 4. The CDR3 runs 14 residues. The chain's CDR3 is CASSLDRGPGEQFF. For the CDR3, the DNA is TGTGCCAGCAGCTTAGACAGGGGGCCAGGTGAGCAGTTCTTC.

The rearrangement uses TRBV7-2 and TRBJ2-7, with TRBD1 matching 7 bases. The germline gives CDR1 SGHTA, CDR2 FQGNSA. The CDR3 spans 14 residues. V was clipped by 3 bases and J by 2 bases; unmatched bases: 4. The CDR3 DNA sequence: TGTGCCAGCAGCTTGGGCACAGGGGCCTACGAGCAGTACTTC. Its translation: CASSLGTGAYEQYF.

The chain joins TRBV4-1 to TRBJ2-4; 9 bases align to TRBD1. Germline V CDR1 and CDR2: MGHRA, YSYEKL. The CDR3 covers 19 residues. The trim removed 4 bases at V and 0 bases at J, leaving 13 bases unmatched. This CDR3 is CASSRAGTGPGLAKNIQYF. CDR3 in DNA: TGCGCCAGCAGCCGAGCAGGGACAGGGCCAGGCCTAGCCAAAAACATTCAGTACTTC.

The CDR3, as DNA: TGTGCCAGCAGCTTACAGGGGGCGAGCACTGAAGCTTTCTTT. Amino acid sequence: CASSLQGASTEAFF. The rearrangement links TRBV11-3 to TRBJ1-1, with 8 bases matching TRBD1. The germline CDR1 and CDR2 sequences are SGHNT and YENEEA. V shed 2 bases, J shed 4 bases, and the junction held 3 bases outside the gene matches. CDR3 length equals 14 residues.

The V and J genes are TRBV7-9 and TRBJ2-2, with a weak D call TRBD2 (6 bases). Germline CDR1 SEHNR, CDR2 FQNEAQ (reference sequence). The V end was cut by 9 bases, the J end by 5 bases, with 16 bases between. The CDR3 has 14 residues. This chain's CDR3 is CASAGQGDTGELFF. The CDR3 bases are TGTGCCAGTGCGGGGCAGGGCGATACCGGGGAGCTGTTTTTT.

The chain combines TRBV2 with TRBJ1-1, with D possibly matching TRBD1 (6 bases). The CDR3 consists of 11 residues. The germline gives CDR1 SNHLY, CDR2 FYNNEI. Trimming cost V 4 bases and J 7 bases, with 7 bases left between them. The CDR3 DNA follows: TGTGCCAGCAGTGGGACAGTTGAAGCTTTCTTT. This gives the protein CASSGTVEAFF. The whole variable domain, filled in from reference TRBV2 and TRBJ1-1, reads EPEVTQTPSHQVTQMGQEVILRCVPISNHLYFYWYRQILGQKVEFLVSFYNNEISEKSEIFDDQFSVERPDGSNFTLKIRSTKLEDSAMYFCASSGTVEAFFGQGTRLTVV.

The chain links TRBV7-8 to TRBJ2-3, with TRBD2 as a possible D gene (6 bases). The germline V gene encodes CDR1 SGHVS and CDR2 FQNEAQ. Trimming took off 1 base at V and 5 bases at J, with 10 bases between the two ends. CDR3 length equals 14 residues. CDR3: CASSLVGRVDTQYF. CDR3 nucleotides: TGTGCCAGCAGCTTAGTCGGGAGAGTAGATACGCAGTATTTT.

V usage is TRBV19 and J usage is TRBJ1-2, with 7 nucleotides matching TRBD1. The CDR3 sequence is 16 residues long. Germline V gene sequence: CDR1 LNHDA, CDR2 SQIVND (reference sequence). V was pared by 5 bases and J by 0 bases, with 9 bases of the junction left unmatched. CDR3 bases: TGTGCCAGTAGTCACCCCGGGGACAGCCCTAACTATGGCTACACCTTC. Its protein is CASSHPGDSPNYGYTF. Complete variable domain (other parts from reference TRBV19 and TRBJ1-2): DGGITQSPKYLFRKEGQNVTLSCEQNLNHDAMYWYRQDPGQGLRLIYYSQIVNDFQKGDIAEGYSVSREKKESFPLTVTSAQKNPTAFYLCASSHPGDSPNYGYTFGSGTRLTVV.